The 10 T cell receptor beta chains listed next were all sequenced from one sample in a study of T cell repertoires in cytomegalovirus infection. For these TCRs, the target antigens are not known. One entry per CDR3 protein results from TCRdb running MiXCR on the reads. The sample includes more than 95,000 distinct CDR3 sequences, about 31% seen only once; the top ten take roughly 58%. This sample comprised CD8+ T cells from cultured PBMCs, obtained from culture after CMV antigen stimulation. The receptors derive from a human donor in good health (CMV status not recorded). Some clones in this sample may be carry-over from other donors' samples.

The chain employs TRBV7-6 and TRBJ1-1; TRBD1 matches at 7 bases. Germline V gives CDR1 SGHVS, CDR2 FNYEAQ. This CDR3 contains 14 residues. J was trimmed by 1 base and V by 2 bases; bases with no gene match: 1. CDR3 sequence (DNA): TGTGCCAGCAGCTTAAAGGGGGCGAACACTGAAGCTTTCTTT. Translated, it gives CASSLKGANTEAFF.

The rearrangement uses TRBV6-1 and TRBJ2-7, with 11 positions matching TRBD2. Looked up from germline, CDR1 is MNHNS and CDR2 is SASEGT. The trim removed 3 bases at V and 4 bases at J, leaving 5 bases unmatched. This CDR3 is built from 15 residues. For the CDR3, the DNA is TGTGCCAGCAGTGATGGGCTAGCGGGGGGTTACGAGCAGTACTTC. It specifies CASSDGLAGGYEQYF.

This clonotype was detected ten times or more. V and J are TRBV10-3 and TRBJ1-2, with 8 bases aligning to TRBD1. Germline CDR1 ENHRY, CDR2 SYGVKD. V lost 3 bases to trimming and J lost 2 bases; unmatched junction nucleotides: 5. The CDR3 covers 15 residues. The CDR3 is CAISDGSGGNYGYTF. CDR3 in DNA: TGTGCCATCAGTGACGGTTCAGGGGGCAACTATGGCTACACCTTC.

The genes are TRBV28 and TRBJ2-7; D may be TRBD2 (6 bases). Germline values: CDR1 MDHEN, CDR2 SYDVKM. The V and J ends lost 4 bases and 3 bases respectively, with 13 bases between them. CDR3 length: 14 amino acids. CDR3 in amino acids: CASSSWAGSYEQYF. In nucleotides, the CDR3 is TGTGCCAGCAGTTCCTGGGCCGGGAGCTACGAGCAGTACTTC.

DNA of the CDR3: TGCAGCGTTCCAGGGGGCTTCAATGAGCAGTTCTTC. Its protein is CSVPGGFNEQFF. The chain links TRBV29-1 to TRBJ2-1; 8 bases agree with TRBD1. Germline V gene sequence: CDR1 SQVTM, CDR2 ANQGSEA. CDR3 length: 12 amino acids. V trimming: 5 bases; J trimming: 6 bases; junction bases outside the gene matches: 3.

This clonotype was seen only a few times. CDR3 residues: CASSWAGGSSYNEQFF. The CDR3 nucleotides read TGTGCCAGCAGTTGGGCGGGGGGGAGCTCCTACAATGAGCAGTTCTTC. This sequence joins TRBV28 and TRBJ2-1; TRBD2 matches at 9 bases. The CDR3 has 16 residues. Germline loops: CDR1 MDHEN, CDR2 SYDVKM. V gave up 4 bases and J gave up 0 bases; unmatched junction bases: 4.

This clonotype showed up just a few times. The chain couples TRBV7-2 to TRBJ2-2, with a tentative D call TRBD2 (7 bases). Between the trimmed V and J ends, which lost 1 base and 9 bases, there was a span of 15 bases. Germline lookup yields CDR1 SGHTA and CDR2 FQGNSA. This CDR3 region has 15 residues. DNA of the CDR3: TGTGCCAGCAGCTTAGAGGGGGGGGCCCTCAGGGAGCTGTTTTTT. The encoded protein is CASSLEGGALRELFF.

This clonotype was detected only a few times. This rearrangement joins TRBV19 to TRBJ2-1; a weak D match, TRBD2 (5 bases). This CDR3 has 14 residues. Germline CDR1 and CDR2: LNHDA and SQIVND (reference sequence). V was shortened by 3 bases and J by 6 bases, with 12 bases between the two germline ends. CDR3 in amino acids: CASSIGLASNEQFF. In nucleotides, the CDR3 is TGTGCCAGTAGTATCGGGCTAGCATCCAATGAGCAGTTCTTC.

Ten or more counts support this clonotype. The chain uses TRBV9 and TRBJ2-1, with TRBD2 matching 9 bases. Trimming cost V 0 bases and J 4 bases; bases outside gene matches: 14. The CDR3 extends over 19 amino acids. The germline V gene encodes CDR1 SGDLS and CDR2 YYNGEE. CDR3 bases: TGTGCCAGCAGCGTAGAAGGTGGTCTAGCGGGGACTACATACAATGAGCAGTTCTTC. It translates to CASSVEGGLAGTTYNEQFF.

The sample holds many counts of this clonotype. The rearrangement links TRBV7-2 to TRBJ2-7, with 7 bases fitting TRBD1. After removal of 6 bases from V and 2 bases from J, the junction contained 13 bases not matched to a gene. The length of the CDR3 is 16 residues. Germline CDR1 SGHTA, CDR2 FQGNSA. CDR3 in amino acids: CASSPTTEGTAYEQYF. Written as DNA, the CDR3 is TGTGCCAGCAGTCCGACCACAGAGGGGACAGCCTACGAGCAGTACTTC.